Here is one TCR beta chain with its context. The source of the sample is a study of shared clonotypes between healthy human individuals. Researchers divided each subset's genomic DNA evenly across several immunoSEQ plates. Original handling: ImmunoSEQ sequences covered only the junction and lacked quality scores; filtering therefore differed. The protocol was immunoSEQ multiplex PCR, while the TCRdb copy is restricted to in-frame clones and leaves out a portion. V and J calls and clone size are as listed in that table; D and trimming were resolved from the DNA. The sample shows about 2.2 million clones, 93% of them seen only once. This CDR3 has 14 amino acids. V lost 7 bases, J lost 1 base, and 11 bases lay in between. Germline V CDR1 and CDR2: LNHNV, YYDKDF (reference sequence). Naivety among CD8 cells was defined by CD45RO negativity and positive CCR7 selection, thereby excluding terminally differentiated effector memory CD45RA+ cells.

This chain links TRBV15 with TRBJ2-1; no firm D call. The sequence was collected from a young man in good health. Some clones in this sample may be carry-over from other donors' samples. Sequenced input: naive CD8+ T cells from PBMCs. Here the CDR3 reads CATTVGVSYNEQFF. CDR3 sequence (DNA): TGTGCCACCACCGTCGGTGTTTCCTACAATGAGCAGTTCTTC. The variable domain in full, with the rest retrieved from reference TRBV15 and TRBJ2-1, is DAMVIQNPRYQVTQFGKPVTLSCSQTLNHNVMYWYQQKSSQAPKLLFHYYDKDFNNEADTPDNFQSRRPNTSFCFLDIRSPGLGDTAMYLCATTVGVSYNEQFFGPGTRLTVL.